This entry lists 14 T cell receptor beta chains sequenced from one sample in a study of shared clonotypes between healthy human individuals. Naivety among CD8 cells was defined by CD45RO negativity and positive CCR7 selection, thereby excluding terminally differentiated effector memory CD45RA+ cells. TCRdb's table, derived via immunoSEQ multiplex PCR, lists solely in-frame clones and lacks some. Counted here are over 2 million clones, about 95% occurring once; the ten biggest clones make up approximately 1.2%. The sequenced sample was naive CD8+ T cells sorted from blood. These receptors were taken from a man aged 18 to 29 in good health.

V is TRBV13 and J is TRBJ1-1, with 8 bases aligning to TRBD1. The ends lost 5 bases at V and 3 bases at J; junction bases unmatched: 8. The CDR3 length is 15 residues. Per the germline V gene, CDR1 is PRHDT and CDR2 is FYEKMQ (reference sequence). The CDR3 loop is CASSPDRGWDTEAFF. CDR3 coding DNA: TGTGCCAGCAGCCCCGACAGGGGTTGGGACACTGAAGCTTTCTTT. Supplemented by reference TRBV13 and TRBJ1-1, the full variable domain reads AAGVIQSPRHLIKEKRETATLKCYPIPRHDTVYWYQQGPGQDPQFLISFYEKMQSDKGSIPDRFSAQQFSDYHSELNMSSLELGDSALYFCASSPDRGWDTEAFFGQGTRLTVV.

The chain joins TRBV5-6 to TRBJ2-7; 10 bases fit TRBD1. Trimming removed 2 bases from V and 4 bases from J; junction bases left unmatched: 6. Germline V gives CDR1 SGHDT, CDR2 YYEEEE. This CDR3 region has 15 residues. CDR3 DNA: TGTGCCAGCAGCTTTTGGACAGGGGGGCATTACGAGCAGTACTTC. This encodes CASSFWTGGHYEQYF.

CDR3 sequence (DNA): TGTGCCAGCAGCACCCGACAGGGGGCTGTTTATGGCTACACCTTC. Translation: CASSTRQGAVYGYTF. The gene calls are TRBV9 and TRBJ1-2; 10 bases are shared with TRBD1. The junction had 8 bases not matched to a gene; V was cut back by 4 bases and J by 5 bases. The length of the CDR3 is 15 residues. Germline CDR1 and CDR2: SGDLS and YYNGEE.

The rearrangement joins TRBV5-4 to TRBJ2-7; 10 positions match TRBD1. This CDR3 has 15 residues. The germline CDR1 and CDR2 sequences are SGHNT and YYREEE (reference sequence). V shed 4 bases, J shed 4 bases, and the junction held 8 bases outside the gene matches. CDR3 DNA sequence: TGTGCCAGCAGCACGGGACAGGGGATGAATTACGAGCAGTACTTC. As protein: CASSTGQGMNYEQYF.

V usage is TRBV28 and J usage is TRBJ2-7; 7 nucleotides agree with TRBD1. V lost 2 bases, J lost 3 bases, and 10 bases stayed unmatched. Germline values: CDR1 MDHEN, CDR2 SYDVKM. This CDR3 contains 16 residues. The CDR3 loop reads CASSLQNRGIFYEQYF. The CDR3 nucleotides are TGTGCCAGCAGTTTACAGAACAGGGGCATCTTCTACGAGCAGTACTTC.

The chain couples TRBV5-5 to TRBJ1-4; 7 bases line up with TRBD1. After removal of 0 bases from V and 6 bases from J, the junction contained 5 bases not matched to a gene. The CDR3 runs 15 residues. Per germline, CDR1 SGHKS and CDR2 YYEKEE (reference sequence). The CDR3 reads CASSLAQGEYEKLFF. The CDR3 nucleotides are TGTGCCAGCAGCTTGGCGCAGGGGGAATATGAAAAACTGTTTTTT. Complete variable domain (other parts from reference TRBV5-5 and TRBJ1-4): DAGVTQSPTHLIKTRGQQVTLRCSPISGHKSVSWYQQVLGQGPQFIFQYYEKEERGRGNFPDRFSARQFPNYSSELNVNALLLGDSALYLCASSLAQGEYEKLFFGSGTQLSVL.

The V and J genes are TRBV5-4 and TRBJ2-7; D remains ambiguous. Germline V gene lookup returns CDR1 SGHNT and CDR2 YYREEE (reference sequence). This CDR3 has 14 residues. Trimming stripped 2 bases from V and 2 bases from J, with 11 bases between. The DNA for the CDR3 is TGTGCCAGCAGCTTAGTATCTACCCCCTACGAGCAGTACTTC. Amino acid sequence: CASSLVSTPYEQYF.

The CDR3 loop reads CASSGEYVLPRGYTF. CDR3 nucleotides: TGTGCCAGCAGTGGAGAGTACGTCTTACCGAGGGGCTACACCTTC. The chain recombines TRBV6-1 with TRBJ1-2; D call uncertain. CDR3 length: 15 amino acids. CDR1 and CDR2 (germline): MNHNS, SASEGT. Trimming left V 4 bases short and J 8 bases short, with 20 bases between.

This clone was recorded only once. The CDR3 DNA is TGCAGCGGACGAGTGGGGGATGAAAACATTCAGTACTTC. Amino acids: CSGRVGDENIQYF. This chain connects TRBV29-1 to TRBJ2-4; D is possibly TRBD1 or TRBD2 (5 bases each). The V end was cut by 7 bases, the J end by 5 bases, with 15 bases between. The CDR3 runs 13 residues. Germline loops: CDR1 SQVTM, CDR2 ANQGSEA.

In DNA, the CDR3 is TGCGCCAGCAGCCAAGATGAGTCTTTCGGGCCCTACGAGCAGTACTTC. Protein sequence: CASSQDESFGPYEQYF. The gene calls are TRBV4-3 and TRBJ2-7; D is undetermined. Trimming shortened V by 0 bases and J by 2 bases, and 14 bases separated the two germline ends. CDR1 is LGHNA and CDR2 is YSLEER in the germline V gene. CDR3 length: 16 residues.

V is TRBV4-1 and J is TRBJ2-5, with TRBD1 identical over 7 bases. The J segment lost 1 base and the V segment lost 3 bases, leaving 5 bases of the junction unmatched. The CDR3 is 15 amino acids. Germline V gene sequence: CDR1 MGHRA, CDR2 YSYEKL. The CDR3 loop is CASSQDRSLQETQYF. The CDR3 region has the DNA TGCGCCAGCAGCCAGGACAGGAGTCTCCAAGAGACCCAGTACTTC.

As regards this clone: The same CDR3 is also encoded by other DNA sequences in this sample. The chain employs TRBV5-6 and TRBJ2-3, with 7 bases fitting TRBD1. V gave up 0 bases and J gave up 1 base; unmatched junction bases: 5. This CDR3 contains 16 residues. Germline V CDR1 and CDR2: SGHDT, YYEEEE. CDR3 in amino acids: CASSLAGTGGTDTQYF. In DNA form, the CDR3 reads TGTGCCAGCAGCTTGGCCGGAACAGGGGGCACAGATACGCAGTATTTT.

The chain recombines TRBV2 with TRBJ2-7; 9 bases line up with TRBD2. Germline lookup yields CDR1 SNHLY and CDR2 FYNNEI. V shed 10 bases and J 2 bases; nucleotides not matched to a gene: 6. CDR3 length: 13 amino acids. The CDR3 nucleotides read TGTGCCACCCAAGGCGGGAGGGCCTACGAGCAGTACTTC. Residues: CATQGGRAYEQYF. Together with reference TRBV2 and TRBJ2-7, the CDR3 gives the full variable domain: EPEVTQTPSHQVTQMGQEVILRCVPISNHLYFYWYRQILGQKVEFLVSFYNNEISEKSEIFDDQFSVERPDGSNFTLKIRSTKLEDSAMYFCATQGGRAYEQYFGPGTRLTVT.

With regard to this clone: The sample holds other DNA sequences that translate to the same CDR3. The V and J genes are TRBV9 and TRBJ2-7; 9 positions agree with TRBD1. Trimming at V came to 2 bases and at J to 3 bases, leaving 6 bases not matched to a gene. CDR3 length: 15 residues. Germline-derived CDR1 and CDR2 are SGDLS and YYNGEE. The CDR3 nucleotides read TGTGCCAGCAGCGTTACGCCGGGACAGGGCTACGAGCAGTACTTC. This translates into CASSVTPGQGYEQYF.